This TCR beta chain stems from a study of blood T cells in healthy people across ages. Study-level results: Long-lived donors carried more naive CD4+ cells and greater diversity than aged donors. Those diversity estimates obtained from one million T cells were thought to be underestimates. Without sorted subsets, naive and antigen-experienced compartments could not be conclusively compared.

This clonotype has just a few counts. Its target is not known. Sample-barcoded 5' priming and a J-beta primer mix drove a second PCR of roughly 6 to 12 cycles. A template-switch adaptor containing 12 random nucleotides labeled each cDNA molecule. One entry per CDR3 protein results from TCRdb running MiXCR on the 5' RACE reads. Among hundreds of thousands of distinct CDR3 sequences listed, approximately 50% were seen once. Germline values: CDR1 SGDLS, CDR2 YYNGEE. The CDR3 extends over 14 amino acids. Trimming removed 0 bases from V and 11 bases from J, with 17 bases in between. The receptor comes from a woman aged 55-69 years in good health. The chain has TRBV9 and TRBJ1-1, with TRBD1 as a possible D gene (6 bases). Sequencing used blood. CDR3 sequence: CASSVGAQGSGAFF. For the CDR3, the DNA is TGTGCCAGCAGCGTAGGTGCTCAGGGGTCGGGGGCTTTCTTT. Based on the CDR3 plus reference TRBV9 and TRBJ1-1, the full variable domain is DSGVTQTPKHLITATGQRVTLRCSPRSGDLSVYWYQQSLDQGLQFLIQYYNGEERAKGNILERFSAQQFPDLHSELNLSSLELGDSALYFCASSVGAQGSGAFFGQGTRLTVV.